This entry lists 14 T cell receptor beta chains sequenced from one sample in a study of cytomegalovirus exposure and HLA in healthy donors (dated by TCRdb to 2016 to 2017). The method behind the library was the immunoSEQ multiplex PCR assay. A mixture of 60 forward primers for TCR Vbeta segments and 13 reverse primers for TCR Jbeta segments was used in the multiplex PCR. TCRdb holds this immuneACCESS table with in-frame rearrangements only. Some clones are missing; in checked studies, unresolved V genes explain under half, and the rest has no known cause. Present in this sample are approximately 76,000 clones, about 69% of which were seen just once. Jointly, the top ten make up roughly 16% of the sample. Sequencing was done on a sample of PBMCs. The receptors shown here come from a middle-aged woman in good health and CMV-seropositive.

The V gene is TRBV5-1, the J gene TRBJ2-5; 7 bases line up with TRBD1. The CDR3 is 16 residues long. V dropped 0 bases and J dropped 5; count of bases not matched to a gene: 10. In germline, CDR1 is SGHRS, CDR2 YFSETQ. For the CDR3, the DNA is TGCGCCAGCAGCTTGGCCTTCACAGGGGAAGGGGAGACCCAGTACTTC. Protein: CASSLAFTGEGETQYF.

Comments on this clone: The junction departs from germline at one end; a sequencing error may be responsible. The chain carries TRBV7-7 and TRBJ2-7; possible D gene TRBD1, 6 bases. CDR3 length: 15 amino acids. Germline V gene data show CDR1 as SSHAT and CDR2 as FNYEAQ (reference sequence). CDR3 sequence (DNA): TGTGCTAGCAGCCCCTCCGGTGGGGGCTCAGACGAGCAGTACTTC. It specifies CASSPSGGGSDEQYF.

This chain joins TRBV18 and TRBJ2-1; the match to TRBD2 covers 9 bases. V shed 3 bases, J shed 6 bases, and the junction held 9 bases outside the gene matches. Germline V gene data show CDR1 as KGHSH and CDR2 as LQKENI. The CDR3 totals 16 residues. Written as DNA, the CDR3 is TGTGCCAGCTCACCTCCAGCGGGGGGCCAATTCAATGAGCAGTTCTTC. Amino acid sequence: CASSPPAGGQFNEQFF.

This clone was recorded a few times. The chain links TRBV7-2 to TRBJ2-7; D possibly corresponds to TRBD2 (7 bases). Germline CDR1 SGHTA, CDR2 FQGNSA. The length of the CDR3 is 15 residues. V dropped 5 bases and J dropped 1 base, with 15 bases sitting between them. CDR3: CASSPWGGTSYEQYF. The CDR3, as DNA: TGTGCCAGCAGCCCGTGGGGGGGCACTTCCTACGAGCAGTACTTC.

This rearrangement joins TRBV28 to TRBJ2-3, with 7 bases matching TRBD2. This CDR3 is 17 amino acids long. In germline, CDR1 is MDHEN, CDR2 SYDVKM. After removal of 2 bases from V and 2 bases from J, the junction contained 10 bases not matched to a gene. CDR3 nucleotides: TGTGCCAGCAGTTTAACGGCTGCGGGGGTTGACACAGATACGCAGTATTTT. As protein: CASSLTAAGVDTDTQYF.

The rearrangement joins TRBV29-1 to TRBJ1-2, with 8 bases that match TRBD1. CDR1 and CDR2 from the germline V gene are SQVTM and ANQGSEA. The length of the CDR3 is 14 residues. The V segment lost 4 bases and the J segment 8 bases; nucleotides outside the gene matches: 12. This CDR3 is CSVGGTGLPGGYTF. In DNA, the CDR3 is TGCAGCGTTGGCGGGACAGGCCTTCCGGGGGGCTACACCTTC.

The CDR3 here is CATSRLRGSLNYGYTF. The CDR3 bases are TGTGCCACCAGCAGACTCAGGGGCAGTCTTAACTATGGCTACACCTTC. The rearrangement uses TRBV15 and TRBJ1-2; the D gene is possibly TRBD1 (6 bases). Germline CDR1 is LNHNV and CDR2 is YYDKDF (reference sequence). This CDR3 contains 16 residues. V was cut by 2 bases and J by 1 base, with 14 bases left in between. The full variable domain, with the rest looked up from reference TRBV15 and TRBJ1-2, is DAMVIQNPRYQVTQFGKPVTLSCSQTLNHNVMYWYQQKSSQAPKLLFHYYDKDFNNEADTPDNFQSRRPNTSFCFLDIRSPGLGDTAMYLCATSRLRGSLNYGYTFGSGTRLTVV.

The V and J genes are TRBV11-2 and TRBJ2-3; 10 bases are a match to TRBD2. The CDR3 is made up of 15 amino acids. Looked up from germline, CDR1 is SGHAT and CDR2 is FQNNGV. V was pared by 1 base and J by 5 bases, with 3 bases of the junction left unmatched. DNA for the CDR3: TGTGCCAGCAGCTTAGGACTAGCGGGCATAGATACGCAGTATTTT. Protein product: CASSLGLAGIDTQYF.

The genes are TRBV10-2 and TRBJ1-1; maybe TRBD1 (5 bases). Germline values: CDR1 WSHSY, CDR2 SAAADI. There are 13 residues in the CDR3. V shed 4 bases and J shed 0 bases, with 6 bases lying between them. In DNA, the CDR3 is TGCGCCAGCAGTGGACAGATGAACACTGAAGCTTTCTTT. Translating gives CASSGQMNTEAFF.

The chain recombines TRBV15 with TRBJ1-2; D is unclear. The V end lost 1 base, the J end lost 5 bases, and 8 bases lay between the germline ends. This CDR3 is 13 amino acids long. CDR1 and CDR2 (germline): LNHNV, YYDKDF (reference sequence). This CDR3 reads CATSRATVYGYTF. CDR3 DNA sequence: TGTGCCACCAGCAGAGCAACAGTTTATGGCTACACCTTC.

J is TRBJ2-2 and V is TRBV6-5; TRBD1 matches 11 bases. Trimming at V came to 6 bases and at J to 9 bases, leaving 12 bases not matched to a gene. There are 16 residues in the CDR3. From germline, CDR1 is MNHEY and CDR2 SVGAGI. The CDR3 spells CASSYAGQGGFRELFF. DNA for the CDR3: TGTGCCAGCAGCTACGCGGGACAGGGGGGGTTCAGGGAGCTGTTTTTT.

CDR3 in DNA: TGTGCCAGTAACACAGGAACCGATTCACCCCTCCACTTT. It specifies CASNTGTDSPLHF. This chain joins TRBV19 and TRBJ1-6, with a weak D call TRBD1 (5 bases). Per germline, CDR1 LNHDA and CDR2 SQIVND (reference sequence). V was clipped by 7 bases and J by 8 bases, with 12 bases between them. This CDR3 has 13 residues. Full variable domain (rest looked up from reference TRBV19 and TRBJ1-6): DGGITQSPKYLFRKEGQNVTLSCEQNLNHDAMYWYRQDPGQGLRLIYYSQIVNDFQKGDIAEGYSVSREKKESFPLTVTSAQKNPTAFYLCASNTGTDSPLHFGNGTRLTVT.

This clone was seen only a few times. This chain links TRBV27 with TRBJ2-7; 7 nucleotides line up with TRBD1. The CDR3 covers 12 residues. Germline values: CDR1 MNHEY, CDR2 SMNVEV (reference sequence). J was trimmed by 7 bases and V by 6 bases; bases with no gene match: 6. The CDR3 loop reads CASRRQGREQYF. The DNA of the CDR3 is TGTGCCAGCAGAAGACAGGGACGGGAGCAGTACTTC.

The chain is built from TRBV19 and TRBJ2-2; D remains unclear. The CDR3 covers 12 residues. Per germline, CDR1 LNHDA and CDR2 SQIVND (reference sequence). V was pared by 7 bases and J by 1 base, with 4 bases between. The CDR3 nucleotides are TGTGCCAGTAATCTGAACACCGGGGAGCTGTTTTTT. Translating gives CASNLNTGELFF.